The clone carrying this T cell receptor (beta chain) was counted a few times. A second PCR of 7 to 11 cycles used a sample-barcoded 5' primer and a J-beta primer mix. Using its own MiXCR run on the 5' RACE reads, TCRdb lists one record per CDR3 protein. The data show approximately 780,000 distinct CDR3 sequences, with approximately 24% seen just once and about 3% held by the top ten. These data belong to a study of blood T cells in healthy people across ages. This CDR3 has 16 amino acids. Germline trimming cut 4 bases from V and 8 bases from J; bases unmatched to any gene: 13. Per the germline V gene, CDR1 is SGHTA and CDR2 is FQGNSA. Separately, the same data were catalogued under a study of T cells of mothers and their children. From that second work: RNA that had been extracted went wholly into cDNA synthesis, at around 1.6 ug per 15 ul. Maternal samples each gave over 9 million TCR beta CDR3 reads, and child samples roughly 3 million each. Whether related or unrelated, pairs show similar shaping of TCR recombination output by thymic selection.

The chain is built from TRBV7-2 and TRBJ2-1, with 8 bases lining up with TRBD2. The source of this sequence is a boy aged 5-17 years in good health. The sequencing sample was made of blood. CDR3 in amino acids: CASSSPSGGLGYEQFF. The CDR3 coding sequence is TGTGCCAGCAGCTCGCCCAGCGGGGGCCTTGGGTATGAGCAGTTCTTC.